A single sample gave rise to the 25 T cell receptor beta chains below, sequenced in a study of tumor and adjacent non-tumor tissue in lung cancer. No cell sorting was done before RNA was extracted from the tissue. TCRbeta libraries were built with three rounds of nested PCR, modified from ARM-PCR. TCRdb recomputed calls from the multiplex PCR reads with MiXCR, one row per CDR3 protein. The top ten hold 15% to 20% of the sample, which has more than 120,000 distinct CDR3 sequences, around two thirds seen once. The specimen was lung tumor tissue. These receptors were taken from a man in his sixties with small cell lung cancer.

Turning to this clonotype: Given the absence of the conserved phenylalanine or tryptophan at the CDR3 end, a read error is likely. The chain has TRBV6-5 and TRBJ2-1; TRBD1 matches at 8 bases. The germline CDR1 and CDR2 sequences are MNHEY and SVGAGI. The CDR3 extends over 14 amino acids. CDR3 loop: CATSRQGSYSEQFL. The CDR3 region has the DNA TGTGCCACCAGTCGACAGGGGTCCTACAGTGAGCAGTTCTTA.

Note on this clonotype: One junction end disagrees with the germline gene, perhaps due to a read error. The V and J genes are TRBV20-1 and TRBJ2-3, with TRBD1 matching 7 bases. The CDR3 totals 15 residues. Germline V gene sequence: CDR1 DFQATT, CDR2 SNEGSKA (reference sequence). The CDR3 bases are TGCAGTGCCAGGGGGACCCTCACGAACACAGATACGCATTATTTT. It encodes CSARGTLTNTDTHYF.

In regard to this clonotype: It is likely a read error, because the conserved phenylalanine at the end of the CDR3 is missing. The rearrangement uses TRBV20-1 and TRBJ2-2; D tentatively reads TRBD1 or TRBD2 (5 bases each). The CDR3 totals 14 residues. V was pared by 6 bases and J by 2 bases, with 13 bases between. In germline, CDR1 is DFQATT, CDR2 SNEGSKA (reference sequence). DNA of the CDR3: TGCAGTGCGCCGGGACCCATTAACACCGGGGAGCTGTTTATT. It codes for CSAPGPINTGELFI.

As DNA, the CDR3 is TGTGCCAGCAGCTTCTCTGTGGGGTCCACAGATACGCAGTATTTT. Translated: CASSFSVGSTDTQYF. The V and J genes are TRBV11-1 and TRBJ2-3; no firm D call. The germline V gene encodes CDR1 SGHAT and CDR2 FQDESV (reference sequence). V lost 3 bases and J 2 bases, leaving 12 bases between the germline ends. There are 15 residues in the CDR3. The full variable domain, in which reference TRBV11-1 and TRBJ2-3 provide the parts outside the CDR3, is EAEVAQSPRYKITEKSQAVAFWCDPISGHATLYWYRQILGQGPELLVQFQDESVVDDSQLPKDRFSAERLKGVDSTLKIQPAELGDSAMYLCASSFSVGSTDTQYFGPGTRLTVL.

About this clonotype: A clone one base away is much larger, so this may be a read error. The rearrangement joins TRBV6-2 or TRBV6-3 to TRBJ2-5; D possibly corresponds to TRBD2 (6 bases). Germline CDR1 and CDR2: MNHEY and SVGEGT. This CDR3 is 13 amino acids long. CDR3 nucleotide sequence: TGTGCCAGCAGCAGGAGGGCCGTTTGGGCCCAGCACTTC. It encodes CASSRRAVWAQHF.

The chain employs TRBV20-1 and TRBJ2-3; a weak D match, TRBD2 (5 bases). V dropped 0 bases and J dropped 6 bases, with 16 bases sitting between them. Germline values: CDR1 DFQATT, CDR2 SNEGSKA (reference sequence). CDR3 length: 15 amino acids. CDR3 bases: TGCAGTGCTAGAGATCTAGAGGGATCGGCGGATACGCAGTATTTT. Residues: CSARDLEGSADTQYF.

In its sample, this clonotype was seen many times. The chain has TRBV29-1 and TRBJ2-3; 11 nucleotides match TRBD2. This CDR3 region has 15 residues. Germline assignment: CDR1 SQVTM and CDR2 ANQGSEA. J gave up 5 bases and V 4 bases, and 8 bases lay outside the gene matches. The CDR3 protein is CSVGTSGSGGDTQYF. The CDR3 nucleotides are TGCAGCGTTGGTACTAGCGGGAGCGGGGGAGATACGCAGTATTTT.

This clonotype was seen just once. This clone may be a read error of a much larger clone one base away. The V call is TRBV29-1, the J call TRBJ2-5; D remains unclear. The V and J ends lost 4 bases and 4 bases respectively, with 10 bases between them. Per germline, CDR1 SQVTM and CDR2 ANQGSEA. The CDR3 contains 12 residues. CDR3 DNA sequence: TGCAGCGTTGGAGCAGCCCTAGAGACCCAGTACTTC. Protein sequence: CSVGAALETQYF.

This clonotype came up many times. The chain carries TRBV5-6 and TRBJ2-7; D unresolved. The CDR3 runs 13 residues. From germline, CDR1 is SGHDT and CDR2 YYEEEE. With 4 bases removed from V and 3 bases from J, the gap between germline ends came to 11 bases. The CDR3 sequence is CASSKADDYEQYF. CDR3 in DNA: TGTGCCAGCAGCAAAGCCGACGACTACGAGCAGTACTTC.

Worth noting for this clonotype: A much larger clone lies a single base off, so this may be a read error. The V call is TRBV6-1, the J call TRBJ2-1, with 9 bases identical to TRBD1. With V trimmed by 6 bases and J by 2 bases, 5 bases remained unmatched. This CDR3 spans 15 amino acids. Germline-derived CDR1 and CDR2 are MNHNS and SASEGT. In nucleotides, the CDR3 is TGTGCCAGCAGAGAAACAGGGGGCCCCTACAATGAGCAGTTCTTC. Protein product: CASRETGGPYNEQFF.

Details on this clonotype: The junction and the germline gene differ at one end; a read error may be behind it. This sequence joins TRBV20-1 and TRBJ2-3; D may match TRBD1 or TRBD2 (6 bases each). CDR3 length: 12 amino acids. Germline CDR1 reads DFQATT; CDR2 reads SNEGSKA (reference sequence). CDR3 DNA sequence: TGCTGTGCTAGAGTGAGGGGGGATATGCAGTATTTT. Residues: CCARVRGDMQYF.

As concerns this clonotype: One end of the junction varies from germline; a read error may be responsible. The J gene is TRBJ2-7, the V gene TRBV11-1; a weak D match, TRBD2 (7 bases). CDR1 SGHAT and CDR2 FQDESV come from the germline V gene (reference sequence). The CDR3 runs to 15 residues. CDR3 region: CAGSLEAGGPREQYF. For the CDR3, the DNA is TGTGCCGGCAGCTTAGAGGCCGGGGGGCCAAGAGAGCAGTACTTC. Supplemented by reference TRBV11-1 and TRBJ2-7, the full variable domain reads EAEVAQSPRYKITEKSQAVAFWCDPISGHATLYWYRQILGQGPELLVQFQDESVVDDSQLPKDRFSAERLKGVDSTLKIQPAELGDSAMYLCAGSLEAGGPREQYFGPGTRLTVT.

As concerns this clonotype: A single base separates this from a much larger clone, so it may be a read error. The chain combines TRBV10-1 with TRBJ1-2, with D unclear. Germline loops: CDR1 WNHNN, CDR2 SYGVQD (reference sequence). V lost 3 bases and J 5 bases, leaving 10 bases between the germline ends. The CDR3 has 13 amino acids. CDR3 DNA: TGCGCCAGCAGTGACGGACCGAAATATGGCTACACCTTC. Its protein is CASSDGPKYGYTF.

Details on this clonotype: An end of the junction differs from the germline gene, which may be a read error. The chain uses TRBV20-1 and TRBJ1-1, with D possibly being TRBD1 (6 bases). This CDR3 contains 13 residues. Per the germline V gene, CDR1 is DFQATT and CDR2 is SNEGSKA (reference sequence). The CDR3 sequence is CCASKGDGTVDFF. CDR3 coding DNA: TGCTGTGCTAGCAAGGGGGATGGCACTGTAGATTTCTTT.

A note on this clonotype: The junction does not match germline at one end; this may be a read error. The genes are TRBV11-3 and TRBJ2-2; 9 nucleotides match TRBD1. Germline assignment: CDR1 SGHNT and CDR2 YENEEA. This CDR3 is 16 amino acids long. This CDR3 is CASSSGQGPFGGELFF. Written as DNA, the CDR3 is TGTGCCAGCAGTTCTGGACAGGGGCCTTTCGGCGGGGAACTGTTTTTT.

A word on this clonotype: The final CDR3 position lacks the conserved phenylalanine or tryptophan, pointing to a likely read error. The chain combines TRBV11-2 with TRBJ2-6; D may be TRBD1 (6 bases). The CDR3 covers 18 residues. Germline V lookup: CDR1 SGHAT, CDR2 FQNNGV. The CDR3 DNA follows: TGTGCCAGTAGCTTAGCAGCAATGACAGGCTCTGGGGCCAACGTCCTGACTGTC. This sequence encodes CASSLAAMTGSGANVLTV.

Of note for this clonotype: The junction does not match germline at one end; this may be a read error. The CDR3 loop reads CSARGHVEIQYF. Here the CDR3 DNA reads TGCAGTGCTAGAGGACATGTAGAGATCCAGTACTTC. The chain recombines TRBV20-1 with TRBJ2-5; D uncertain. CDR3 size: 12 residues. From germline, CDR1 is DFQATT and CDR2 SNEGSKA (reference sequence).

Comment on this clonotype: Lacking the conserved final phenylalanine or tryptophan, this CDR3 likely reflects a read error. The gene calls are TRBV11-2 and TRBJ2-7; D is ambiguous. Trimming left V 4 bases short and J 9 bases short, with 13 bases between. The CDR3 runs to 12 residues. Germline V gene sequence: CDR1 SGHAT, CDR2 FQNNGV. The CDR3 spells CASSSDVGLQYI. CDR3 DNA sequence: TGTGCCAGCAGCTCAGATGTTGGGCTGCAGTACATC.

Regarding this clonotype: An end of the junction does not agree with germline; a read error may underlie this. The CDR3 DNA reads TGCAGGGCTAGGCGAGGGGGCATATACGAGCAGTACTTC. Translating gives CRARRGGIYEQYF. The chain employs TRBV20-1 and TRBJ2-7, with 7 bases identical to TRBD1. Germline CDR1 DFQATT, CDR2 SNEGSKA (reference sequence). CDR3 length equals 13 residues.

In regard to this clonotype: No DNA is shown, since the ends of the CDR3 on it are uncertain; the CDR3 is the one TCRdb lists. The chain links TRBV30 to TRBJ2-6; no DNA check was done on the table's D call, TRBD2. CDR1 is GTSNPN and CDR2 is SVGIG in the germline V gene (reference sequence). Counting both end residues, the CDR3 totals 16 amino acids. CDR3 in amino acids: CAWAAGSFSGANVMTF.

On this clonotype: The conserved closing phenylalanine or tryptophan is absent in this CDR3, likely reflecting a read error. V gene TRBV6-5 combines with J gene TRBJ2-2; TRBD2 matches at 7 bases. The germline gives CDR1 MNHEY, CDR2 SVGAGI. This CDR3 has 15 residues. CDR3 DNA: TGTGCCAGCAGGACTAGCCAGCGGAACACCGGGAAGCTGTTTTAT. Its protein is CASRTSQRNTGKLFY.

This clonotype has just one count. Because it lacks the conserved phenylalanine or tryptophan at the end, this CDR3 is likely a read error. The V and J genes are TRBV6-1 and TRBJ1-5; D ambiguous. Trimming left V 4 bases short and J 11 bases short, with 15 bases between. The CDR3 runs 13 residues. Per the germline V gene, CDR1 is MNHNS and CDR2 is SASEGT. The CDR3 nucleotides read TGTGCCAGCAGTGGACCGGTGGTAGGAGCCCAGCATTAT. Translation gives CASSGPVVGAQHY.

Comments on this clonotype: The CDR3 carries no conserved terminal phenylalanine or tryptophan, so it likely arises from a read error. The J gene is TRBJ2-1, the V gene TRBV11-2; D is perhaps TRBD2 (7 bases). CDR1 is SGHAT and CDR2 is FQNNGV in the germline V gene. There are 15 residues in the CDR3. CDR3 protein: CAGSETGGRYNEQFI. The CDR3 DNA is TGTGCCGGCAGCGAAACGGGGGGCCGCTACAATGAGCAGTTCATC.

This clonotype was detected only once. Given the absence of the conserved phenylalanine or tryptophan at the CDR3 end, a read error is likely. DNA for the CDR3: TGCAGCGTTGTCGTACAGAGAGGTATGACCCAGTACTTG. It is translated as CSVVVQRGMTQYL. J is TRBJ2-5 and V is TRBV29-1; D is unclear. Germline V gene sequence: CDR1 SQVTM, CDR2 ANQGSEA. Trimming stripped 4 bases from V and 7 bases from J, with 16 bases between. The CDR3 has 13 amino acids.

Concerning this clonotype: One end of the junction is discordant with germline, which a read error may explain. The V call is TRBV12-5, the J call TRBJ2-2; D may correspond to TRBD1 or TRBD2 (5 bases each). The CDR3 runs 14 residues. CDR1 and CDR2 (germline): LGHNT, FRNRAP. The CDR3 DNA is TGTGCCAGTGGTTTGGGAACCGGGACCGGGGATCTGTTTTTT. This gives the protein CASGLGTGTGDLFF.